This T cell receptor (beta chain) was found in a study of T cell responses to AZD1222 COVID-19 vaccine. Assay used: immunoSEQ multiplex PCR; TCRdb lists only in-frame clones, some missing. The data show 70,000 or so clones, around 90% seen once. There are 15 residues in the CDR3. V lost 5 bases, J lost 4 bases, and 17 bases lay in between. CDR1 and CDR2 from the germline V gene are LNHDA and SQIVND (reference sequence). The V and J genes are TRBV19 and TRBJ1-1; possibly TRBD1 for D (6 bases). The source of this sequence is an adult in good health. The material was peripheral blood, obtained on day 0 of AZD1222 vaccination. CDR3 residues: CASSSSAGAVTEAFF. CDR3 DNA sequence: TGTGCCAGTAGTTCCTCGGCGGGGGCAGTCACTGAAGCTTTCTTT.